This TCR beta chain was captured by sequencing in a study of T cells in pancreatic ductal adenocarcinoma. Some clones are missing from TCRdb's copy, which holds only in-frame ones; the method was immunoSEQ multiplex PCR. Of about 16,000 clones listed, 91% are singletons. The germline V gene has CDR1 SEHNR and CDR2 FQNEAQ (reference sequence). This CDR3 comprises 15 residues. V shed 5 bases and J shed 1 base, with 14 bases lying between them. Surgery without prior neoadjuvant therapy was the treatment of the selected pancreatic ductal adenocarcinoma patients. The sequencing sample was made of PBMCs. The chain is built from TRBV7-9 and TRBJ1-1; no clear D gene. This sequence originates from a human donor with pancreatic ductal adenocarcinoma. The DNA for the CDR3 is TGTGCCAGCAGCCCCCCGGGAGGGAGGAACACTGAAGCTTTCTTT. Residues: CASSPPGGRNTEAFF. Full variable domain (outside the CDR3, taken from reference TRBV7-9 and TRBJ1-1): DTGVSQNPRHKITKRGQNVTFRCDPISEHNRLYWYRQTLGQGPEFLTYFQNEAQLEKSRLLSDRFSAERPKGSFSTLEIQRTEQGDSAMYLCASSPPGGRNTEAFFGQGTRLTVV.